These 16 T cell receptor beta chains share one sample of origin, sequenced in a study of lymphopenia after photon versus proton radiotherapy. Clones were sequenced by immunoSEQ multiplex PCR, and TCRdb holds only the in-frame ones, with some missing. Here the sample spans approximately 160,000 clones, 88% being singletons. This specimen was peripheral blood, taken from a patient treated with photon-based radiotherapy. These receptor sequences come from a man aged 45 to 65 with gastric cancer.

The genes are TRBV28 and TRBJ1-5; 9 bases are a match to TRBD1. After removal of 4 bases from V and 7 bases from J, the junction contained 20 bases not matched to a gene. The CDR3 sequence is 19 residues long. Germline loops: CDR1 MDHEN, CDR2 SYDVKM. This CDR3 is CASSSRDRVPLGLGQPQHF. In DNA form, the CDR3 reads TGTGCCAGCAGTTCCCGGGACAGGGTACCATTGGGCTTAGGCCAGCCCCAGCATTTT.

Concerning this clone itself: The sample carries other DNA sequences with the same CDR3. The chain joins TRBV28 to TRBJ1-2, with D uncertain. V shed 6 bases and J shed 4 bases, with 9 bases lying between them. In germline, CDR1 is MDHEN, CDR2 SYDVKM. The CDR3 has 12 residues. The CDR3 bases are TGTGCCAGCAGCGGGCCGGGCTATGGCTACACCTTC. This codes for CASSGPGYGYTF.

This chain uses TRBV15 with TRBJ2-5; no definite D call. In germline, CDR1 is LNHNV, CDR2 YYDKDF (reference sequence). There are 15 residues in the CDR3. The V end lost 1 base, the J end lost 4 bases, and 13 bases lay between the germline ends. The CDR3 DNA follows: TGTGCCACCAGCAGAGTCTTGACGGATTTAGAGACCCAGTACTTC. Its translation: CATSRVLTDLETQYF.

The chain combines TRBV25-1 with TRBJ2-1; D call uncertain. Germline loops: CDR1 MGHDK, CDR2 SYGVNS. The V end was cut by 6 bases, the J end by 6 bases, with 15 bases between. This CDR3 is built from 14 residues. The CDR3 is CASSADRGLNEQFF. Here the CDR3 DNA reads TGTGCCAGCAGCGCTGACCGAGGTCTCAATGAGCAGTTCTTC.

The rearrangement uses TRBV29-1 and TRBJ1-5; 8 nucleotides match TRBD1. The V gene end was trimmed by 5 bases and the J gene end by 5 bases; junction bases not matched to a gene: 2. Germline values: CDR1 SQVTM, CDR2 ANQGSEA. The CDR3 contains 12 residues. DNA of the CDR3: TGCAGCGTTAAGACAGGGGATCAGCCCCAGCATTTT. It codes for CSVKTGDQPQHF.

A note on this clone: A read error may account for a junction end that differs from germline. The chain links TRBV11-2 to TRBJ2-7; 8 bases fit TRBD2. Germline V lookup: CDR1 SGHAT, CDR2 FQNNGV. The CDR3 covers 16 residues. This CDR3 is CASSLTVTSGSSEQYF. The DNA of the CDR3 is TGTGCCAGCAGCTTAACGGTCACTAGCGGATCCTCCGAGCAGTACTTC.

The chain links TRBV10-1 to TRBJ1-2; possible D gene TRBD1, 6 bases. The V end lost 6 bases, the J end lost 8 bases, and 16 bases lay between the germline ends. This CDR3 contains 13 residues. The germline CDR1 and CDR2 sequences are WNHNN and SYGVQD (reference sequence). CDR3 region: CASSGQAGVGYTF. The DNA for the CDR3 is TGCGCCAGCAGCGGGCAGGCAGGGGTCGGCTACACCTTC.

The chain joins TRBV7-9 to TRBJ1-1; 9 nucleotides align to TRBD1. V lost 5 bases and J lost 9; bases outside the gene matches: 7. The CDR3 is made up of 13 amino acids. Germline-derived CDR1 and CDR2 are SEHNR and FQNEAQ (reference sequence). The CDR3 loop is CASSRQDRGKAFF. In nucleotides, the CDR3 is TGTGCCAGCAGCCGCCAGGACAGGGGTAAAGCTTTCTTT.

V usage is TRBV28 and J usage is TRBJ2-7, with D possibly TRBD2 on 6 matching bases. CDR3 length equals 15 residues. With 6 bases removed from V and 1 base from J, the gap between germline ends came to 16 bases. Per the germline V gene, CDR1 is MDHEN and CDR2 is SYDVKM. The CDR3 DNA reads as TGTGCCAGCAGACTGCCGGGGACTCAATCCTACGAGCAGTACTTC. Translating it yields CASRLPGTQSYEQYF. Complete variable domain (other parts from reference TRBV28 and TRBJ2-7): DVKVTQSSRYLVKRTGEKVFLECVQDMDHENMFWYRQDPGLGLRLIYFSYDVKMKEKGDIPEGYSVSREKKERFSLILESASTNQTSMYLCASRLPGTQSYEQYFGPGTRLTVT.

The chain links TRBV6-6 to TRBJ2-3, with D hard to call. Looked up from germline, CDR1 is MNHNY and CDR2 is SVGAGI (reference sequence). This CDR3 has 12 residues. Between the trimmed V and J ends, which lost 0 bases and 5 bases, there was a span of 3 bases. The chain's CDR3 is CASSYSLDTQYF. The CDR3 DNA follows: TGTGCCAGCAGTTACTCGTTAGATACGCAGTATTTT.

The chain combines TRBV5-6 with TRBJ2-5, with a weak D call TRBD2 (6 bases). The CDR3 extends over 14 amino acids. V gave up 5 bases and J gave up 5 bases, with 16 bases separating them. The germline gives CDR1 SGHDT, CDR2 YYEEEE. Here the CDR3 DNA reads TGTGCCAGCAGTCTTGGGACTTCAACGGAGACCCAGTACTTC. This gives the protein CASSLGTSTETQYF.

This clone came up a few times. The CDR3 loop reads CASSLQVVNTEAFF. The CDR3 DNA sequence: TGTGCCAGCAGCTTGCAGGTGGTGAACACTGAAGCTTTCTTT. V and J are TRBV5-8 and TRBJ1-1; D remains unclear. Trimming stripped 1 base from V and 0 bases from J, with 7 bases between. The CDR3 contains 14 residues. Germline CDR1 and CDR2: SGHTS and YDEGEE.

This clone turned up a few times. This CDR3 reads CASSAGTPIRGNEKLFF. Written as DNA, the CDR3 is TGTGCCAGCAGCGCCGGGACACCCATTCGCGGTAATGAAAAACTGTTTTTT. This chain connects TRBV7-2 to TRBJ1-4; a weak D match, TRBD1 (6 bases). This CDR3 is 17 amino acids long. Germline V gene sequence: CDR1 SGHTA, CDR2 FQGNSA. V lost 5 bases to trimming and J lost 4 bases, with 20 bases between them.

This chain uses TRBV19 with TRBJ2-2; 7 bases fit TRBD2. Germline CDR1 LNHDA, CDR2 SQIVND (reference sequence). CDR3 length: 16 amino acids. Unmatched junction bases numbered 13, after V lost 6 bases and J lost 6 bases. The CDR3 bases are TGTGCCAGTAGGGAAAAACGACTAGCACGGGCCGGGGAGCTGTTTTTT. This encodes CASREKRLARAGELFF.

The V gene is TRBV5-1, the J gene TRBJ2-7; maybe TRBD1 (5 bases). The CDR3 has 16 amino acids. Germline lookup yields CDR1 SGHRS and CDR2 YFSETQ. The germline V and J ends were trimmed by 6 bases and 3 bases, with 22 bases remaining between them. CDR3: CASNDDKGPFFYEQYF. CDR3 coding DNA: TGCGCCAGCAACGACGACAAGGGGCCTTTCTTCTACGAGCAGTACTTC.

CDR3 DNA: TGCGCCAGCCTAACGGGCTTCTCCTACGAGCAGTACTTC. It translates to CASLTGFSYEQYF. V and J are TRBV10-2 and TRBJ2-7; D is unresolved. The CDR3 extends over 13 amino acids. The germline V gene has CDR1 WSHSY and CDR2 SAAADI. V gave up 8 bases and J gave up 0 bases, with 11 bases separating them.